This record covers a single T cell receptor (beta chain). What it binds is unknown. The data are from a study of T cell responses to AZD1222 COVID-19 vaccine. The study's findings and limits: There were mostly white British donors and more females than males, and clonal diversity was possibly underestimated.

Here immunoSEQ multiplex PCR was the method, and the copy in TCRdb shows in-frame clones only, minus some. The sample has more than 95,000 clones, 88% seen once. The CDR3 runs to 13 residues. The germline V gene has CDR1 SGHTA and CDR2 FQGNSA. Deletions cut 6 bases from V and 0 bases from J, with 6 bases between. Sequencing used peripheral blood, obtained on day 0 of AZD1222 vaccination. The clonotype was recovered from an adult in good health. This rearrangement joins TRBV7-2 to TRBJ1-5; D not certain. Written as DNA, the CDR3 is TGTGCCAGCAGAGCCTATAGCAATCAGCCCCAGCATTTT. It translates to CASRAYSNQPQHF. Based on the CDR3 plus reference TRBV7-2 and TRBJ1-5, the full variable domain is GAGVSQSPSNKVTEKGKDVELRCDPISGHTALYWYRQSLGQGLEFLIYFQGNSAPDKSGLPSDRFSAERTGGSVSTLTIQRTQQEDSAVYLCASRAYSNQPQHFGDGTRLSIL.